This TCR beta chain is drawn from a study of PD-1 blockade in classical Hodgkin lymphoma. Study-level findings and limits: By C4D1, CD4+ diversity increased significantly, especially in complete responders.

As concerns this clone: Its antigen remains unidentified.

Sequenced by immunoSEQ multiplex PCR; TCRdb stores in-frame clones only, minus some. The sample has about 93,000 clones; around nine tenths are singletons. All the patients suffered relapse after autologous stem cell transplantation, and brentuximab vedotin exposure differed. The receptor was derived from a human donor with classical Hodgkin lymphoma. Sequencing used peripheral blood mononuclear cells (PBMCs), obtained before the second cycle of nivolumab.

CDR3 in amino acids: CASSFGGVNTEAFF. CDR3 sequence (DNA): TGTGCCAGCAGCTTCGGAGGGGTGAACACTGAAGCTTTCTTT. This chain joins TRBV11-3 and TRBJ1-1; D may be TRBD1 (5 bases). Trimming shortened V by 3 bases and J by 0 bases, and 8 bases separated the two germline ends. The germline gives CDR1 SGHNT, CDR2 YENEEA. This CDR3 region has 14 residues.